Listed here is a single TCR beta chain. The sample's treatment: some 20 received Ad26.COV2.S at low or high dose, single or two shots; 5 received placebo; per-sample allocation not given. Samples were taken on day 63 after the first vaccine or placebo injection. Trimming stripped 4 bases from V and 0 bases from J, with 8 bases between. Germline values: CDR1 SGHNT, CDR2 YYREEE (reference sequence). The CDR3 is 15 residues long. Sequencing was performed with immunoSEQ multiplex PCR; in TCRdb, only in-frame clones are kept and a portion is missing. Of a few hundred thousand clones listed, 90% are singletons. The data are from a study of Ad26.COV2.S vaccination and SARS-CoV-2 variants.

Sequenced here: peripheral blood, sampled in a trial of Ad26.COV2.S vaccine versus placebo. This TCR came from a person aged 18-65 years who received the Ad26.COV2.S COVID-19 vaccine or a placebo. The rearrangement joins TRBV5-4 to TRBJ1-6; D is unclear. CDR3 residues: CASSLGSSYNSPLHF. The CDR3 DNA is TGTGCCAGCAGCCTGGGGAGCTCCTATAATTCACCCCTCCACTTT.